The present T cell receptor beta chain was sequenced within a study of blood T cell repertoires in COVID-19. TCRdb keeps only in-frame clones here, not all; method: immunoSEQ multiplex PCR. The sample records around 260,000 clones, about 80% being singletons. Germline V CDR1 and CDR2: MRHNA, SNTAGT. The CDR3 is made up of 16 amino acids. V lost 4 bases to trimming and J lost 1 base; unmatched junction nucleotides: 4. This chain links TRBV6-4 with TRBJ2-5; 12 nucleotides line up with TRBD2. Sequenced material: peripheral blood. The clonotype originates from a woman between 50 and 59 years old who had recovered from COVID-19. CDR3 nucleotide sequence: TGTGCCAGCAGTGTTACTAGCGGGGGGCTCCAAGAGACCCAGTACTTC. Its protein product is CASSVTSGGLQETQYF.